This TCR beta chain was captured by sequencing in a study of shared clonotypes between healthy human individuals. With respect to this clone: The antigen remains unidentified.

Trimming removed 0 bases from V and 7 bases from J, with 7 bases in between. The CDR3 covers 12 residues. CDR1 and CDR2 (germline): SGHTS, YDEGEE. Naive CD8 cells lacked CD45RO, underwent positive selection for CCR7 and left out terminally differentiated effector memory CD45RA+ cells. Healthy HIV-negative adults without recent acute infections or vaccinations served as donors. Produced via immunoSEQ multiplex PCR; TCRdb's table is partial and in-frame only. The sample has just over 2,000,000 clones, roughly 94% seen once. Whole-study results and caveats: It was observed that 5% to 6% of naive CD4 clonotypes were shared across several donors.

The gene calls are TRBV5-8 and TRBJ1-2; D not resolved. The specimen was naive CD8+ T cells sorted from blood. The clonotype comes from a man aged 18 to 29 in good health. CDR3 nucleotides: TGTGCCAGCAGCTTGGAAGGGCTTGGCTACACCTTC. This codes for CASSLEGLGYTF.